The rows below give T cell receptor beta chains drawn from one sample of a study of blood T cell repertoires in COVID-19. The repertoire was sequenced with immunoSEQ multiplex PCR; TCRdb's copy has only in-frame clones and lacks some. Of approximately 240,000 clones listed, more than 65% are singletons. Sequencing used peripheral blood. The receptors derive from a woman aged 25-40 years who had recovered from COVID-19. Both conserved end residues are part of each CDR3. The D gene is left open where the match is weak. Clone size appears in some rows only: once, few, many, or a class for an expanded clone.

v_call,d_call,j_call,clone_size,cdr3_nt,cdr3_aa
TRBV5-1,-,TRBJ1-2,-,TGCGCCAGCAGCTTGGCAGGCGATGGTGGCTACACCTTC,CASSLAGDGGYTF
TRBV19,-,TRBJ2-3,-,TGTGCCAGTAGAAGGGGCTCTAGCACAGATACGCAGTATTTT,CASRRGSSTDTQYF
TRBV4-1,-,TRBJ2-5,-,TGCGCCAGCAGCCGTGGGGAGGTTTACCAAGAGACCCAGTACTTC,CASSRGEVYQETQYF
TRBV12-3/TRBV12-4,-,TRBJ1-1,-,TGTGCCAGCAGGCGAAGTAACACTGAAGCTTTCTTT,CASRRSNTEAFF
TRBV13,-,TRBJ2-2,-,TGTGCCAGCAGCTCCGGGGGATTCTACCCCGGGGAGCTGTTTTTT,CASSSGGFYPGELFF
TRBV28,-,TRBJ1-2,-,TGTGCCAGCAGATATACAGGGACCTATGGCTACACCTTC,CASRYTGTYGYTF
TRBV11-2,-,TRBJ2-7,-,TGTGCCAGCAGTCTGGGCTCCCACTTCCCATACGAGCAGTACTTC,CASSLGSHFPYEQYF
TRBV6-6,TRBD1,TRBJ1-1,-,TGTGCCAGCAGTTTCCGTCCCGGGACAGGGGCCACTGAAGCTTTCTTT,CASSFRPGTGATEAFF
TRBV18,TRBD1,TRBJ1-2,-,TGTGCCAGCTCACCCCAACAGGGGAAGGATGGCTACACCTTC,CASSPQQGKDGYTF
TRBV27,TRBD1,TRBJ2-4,-,TGTGCCAGCAGTGCAACAGGGGGCAACATTCAGTACTTC,CASSATGGNIQYF
TRBV27,-,TRBJ1-1,-,TGTGCCAGCAGTTTATTCTCTTTGGGCGAGGGCACTGAAGCTTTCTTT,CASSLFSLGEGTEAFF
TRBV28,-,TRBJ1-5,-,TGTGCCAGCCGCAGGGGTTTTCAGCCCCAGCATTTT,CASRRGFQPQHF
TRBV29-1,-,TRBJ2-2,-,TGCAGCGTTGACCACACCGGAACTAGTGACGGGGAGCTGTTTTTT,CSVDHTGTSDGELFF
TRBV27,TRBD2,TRBJ2-3,-,TGTGCCAGCAGTTCGAAGCGGGAAACTAGCACAGATACGCAGTATTTT,CASSSKRETSTDTQYF
TRBV30,TRBD2,TRBJ2-7,-,TGTGCCTGGACTAGCGGGTTTACCTACGAGCAGTACTTC,CAWTSGFTYEQYF
TRBV15,-,TRBJ1-2,once,TGTGCCACCAGCAGGGTACAGGAATATGGCTACACCTTC,CATSRVQEYGYTF
TRBV28,-,TRBJ2-5,-,TGTGCCAGCAGTTGGGGGGGGCGGGAGACCCAGTACTTC,CASSWGGRETQYF
TRBV3-1/TRBV3-2,TRBD2,TRBJ2-3,once,TGTGCCAGCAGCCAAGGACTAGCGGGAGTCACAGATACGCAGTATTTT,CASSQGLAGVTDTQYF